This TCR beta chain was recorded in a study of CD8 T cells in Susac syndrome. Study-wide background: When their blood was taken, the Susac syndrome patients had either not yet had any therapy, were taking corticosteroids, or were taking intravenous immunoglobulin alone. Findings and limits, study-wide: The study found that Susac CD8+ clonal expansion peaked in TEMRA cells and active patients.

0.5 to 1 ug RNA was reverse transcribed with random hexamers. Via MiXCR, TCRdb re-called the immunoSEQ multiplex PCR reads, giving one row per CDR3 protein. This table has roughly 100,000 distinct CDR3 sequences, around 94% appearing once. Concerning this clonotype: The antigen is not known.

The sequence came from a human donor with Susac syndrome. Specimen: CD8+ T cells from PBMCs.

CDR3 loop: CSVDSEPQHF. As DNA, the CDR3 is TGCAGCGTTGACTCCGAGCCCCAGCATTTT. The chain uses TRBV29-1 and TRBJ1-5; D remains ambiguous. The CDR3 contains 10 residues. Per the germline V gene, CDR1 is SQVTM and CDR2 is ANQGSEA. Trimming stripped 3 bases from V and 8 bases from J, with 5 bases between. Together with reference TRBV29-1 and TRBJ1-5, the CDR3 gives the full variable domain: SAVISQKPSRDICQRGTSLTIQCQVDSQVTMMFWYRQQPGQSLTLIATANQGSEATYESGFVIDKFPISRPNLTFSTLTVSNMSPEDSSIYLCSVDSEPQHFGDGTRLSIL.